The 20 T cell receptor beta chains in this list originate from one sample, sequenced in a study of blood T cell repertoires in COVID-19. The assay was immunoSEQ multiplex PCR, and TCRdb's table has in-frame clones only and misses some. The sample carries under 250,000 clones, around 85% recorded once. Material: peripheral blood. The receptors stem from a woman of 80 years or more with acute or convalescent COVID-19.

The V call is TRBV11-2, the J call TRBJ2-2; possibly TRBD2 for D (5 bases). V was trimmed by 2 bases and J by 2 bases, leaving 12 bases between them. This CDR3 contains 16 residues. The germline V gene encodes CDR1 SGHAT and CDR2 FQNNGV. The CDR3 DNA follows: TGTGCCAGCAGCTTAAGAGGGCAGATTAACACCGGGGAGCTGTTTTTT. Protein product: CASSLRGQINTGELFF.

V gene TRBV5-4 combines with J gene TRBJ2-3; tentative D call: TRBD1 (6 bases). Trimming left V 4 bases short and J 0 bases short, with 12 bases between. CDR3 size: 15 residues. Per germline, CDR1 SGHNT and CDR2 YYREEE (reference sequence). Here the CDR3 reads CASSPGTSSTDTQYF. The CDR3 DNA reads TGTGCCAGCAGCCCGGGGACATCTAGCACAGATACGCAGTATTTT.

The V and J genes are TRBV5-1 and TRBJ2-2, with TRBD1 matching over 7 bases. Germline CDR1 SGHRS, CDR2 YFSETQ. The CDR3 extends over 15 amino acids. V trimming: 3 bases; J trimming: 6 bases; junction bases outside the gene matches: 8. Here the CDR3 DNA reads TGCGCCAGCAGCTCTACAGGGGTAGGGGCCGGGGAGCTGTTTTTT. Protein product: CASSSTGVGAGELFF.

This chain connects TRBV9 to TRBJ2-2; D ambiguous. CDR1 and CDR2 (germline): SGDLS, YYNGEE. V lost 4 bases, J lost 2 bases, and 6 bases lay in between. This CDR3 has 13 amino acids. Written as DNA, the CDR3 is TGTGCCAGCAGCCCCTCTAACACCGGGGAGCTGTTTTTT. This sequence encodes CASSPSNTGELFF.

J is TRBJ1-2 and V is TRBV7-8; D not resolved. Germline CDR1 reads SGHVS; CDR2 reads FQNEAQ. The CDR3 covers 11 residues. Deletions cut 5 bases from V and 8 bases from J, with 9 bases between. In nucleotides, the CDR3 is TGTGCCAGCAGCCCTCTACAGGGCTACACCTTC. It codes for CASSPLQGYTF.

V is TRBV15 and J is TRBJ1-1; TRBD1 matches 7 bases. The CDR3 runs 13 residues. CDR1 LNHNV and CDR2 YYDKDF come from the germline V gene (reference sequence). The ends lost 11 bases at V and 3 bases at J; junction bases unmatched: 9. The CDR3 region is CASSTGVDTEAFF. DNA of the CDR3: TGTGCCTCTTCTACAGGGGTCGACACTGAAGCTTTCTTT.

CDR3 sequence: CASSLWTGGEFGSTDTQYF. In nucleotides, the CDR3 is TGTGCCAGCAGCTTATGGACAGGGGGTGAGTTTGGGTCCACAGATACGCAGTATTTT. The rearrangement uses TRBV7-2 and TRBJ2-3, with 10 bases aligning to TRBD1. There are 19 residues in the CDR3. Germline V gene data show CDR1 as SGHTA and CDR2 as FQGNSA. The V segment lost 2 bases and the J segment 2 bases; nucleotides outside the gene matches: 13.

The CDR3 DNA reads TGTGCCAGCAGTTTCGGGGGCGGGAGGTTGAATGAAAAACTGTTTTTT. Protein: CASSFGGGRLNEKLFF. J is TRBJ1-4 and V is TRBV27; D possibly corresponds to TRBD1 (6 bases). This CDR3 contains 16 residues. From germline, CDR1 is MNHEY and CDR2 SMNVEV (reference sequence). Trimming stripped 3 bases from V and 5 bases from J, with 16 bases between. The full variable domain, with the rest looked up from reference TRBV27 and TRBJ1-4, is EAQVTQNPRYLITVTGKKLTVTCSQNMNHEYMSWYRQDPGLGLRQIYYSMNVEVTDKGDVPEGYKVSRKEKRNFPLILESPSPNQTSLYFCASSFGGGRLNEKLFFGSGTQLSVL.

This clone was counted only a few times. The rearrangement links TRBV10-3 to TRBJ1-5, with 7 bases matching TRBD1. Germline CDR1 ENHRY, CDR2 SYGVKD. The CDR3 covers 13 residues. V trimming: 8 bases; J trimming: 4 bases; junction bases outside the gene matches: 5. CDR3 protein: CAIQGGSNQPQHF. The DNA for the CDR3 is TGTGCCATCCAGGGGGGCTCGAATCAGCCCCAGCATTTT.

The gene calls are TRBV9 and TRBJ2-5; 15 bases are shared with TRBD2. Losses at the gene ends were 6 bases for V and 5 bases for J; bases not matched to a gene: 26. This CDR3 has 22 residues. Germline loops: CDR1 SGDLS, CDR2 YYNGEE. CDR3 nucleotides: TGTGCCAGCAACGACCTTAGTCATCCGGGACTAGCGGGAGGAATGGCCTGGGAGACCCAGTACTTC. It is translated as CASNDLSHPGLAGGMAWETQYF.

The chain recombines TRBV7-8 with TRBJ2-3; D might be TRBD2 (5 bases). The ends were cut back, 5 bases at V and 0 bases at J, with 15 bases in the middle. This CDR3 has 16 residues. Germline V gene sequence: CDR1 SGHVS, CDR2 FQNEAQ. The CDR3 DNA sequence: TGTGCCAGCAGCCCCCGGGCGGGTCTCAGCACAGATACGCAGTATTTT. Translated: CASSPRAGLSTDTQYF.

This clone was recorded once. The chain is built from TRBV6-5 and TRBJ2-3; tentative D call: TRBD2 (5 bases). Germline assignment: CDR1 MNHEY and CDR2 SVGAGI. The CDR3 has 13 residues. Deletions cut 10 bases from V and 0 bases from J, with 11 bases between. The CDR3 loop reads CATESGSTDTQYF. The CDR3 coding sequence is TGTGCCACCGAGAGCGGTAGCACAGATACGCAGTATTTT.

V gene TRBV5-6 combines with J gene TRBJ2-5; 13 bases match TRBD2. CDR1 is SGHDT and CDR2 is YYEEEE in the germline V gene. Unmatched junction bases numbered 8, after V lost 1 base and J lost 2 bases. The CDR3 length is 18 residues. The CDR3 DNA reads TGTGCCAGCAGCTTGAGTCGACTAGCGGGAGGAAGGCAAGAGACCCAGTACTTC. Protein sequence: CASSLSRLAGGRQETQYF.

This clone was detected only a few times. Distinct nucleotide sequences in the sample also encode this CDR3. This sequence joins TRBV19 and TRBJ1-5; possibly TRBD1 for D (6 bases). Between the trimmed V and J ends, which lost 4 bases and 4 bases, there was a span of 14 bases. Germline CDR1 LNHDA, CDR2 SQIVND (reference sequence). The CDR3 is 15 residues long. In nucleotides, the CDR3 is TGTGCCAGTAGTAGAAAACAGGGCTCAAATCAGCCCCAGCATTTT. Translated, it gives CASSRKQGSNQPQHF.

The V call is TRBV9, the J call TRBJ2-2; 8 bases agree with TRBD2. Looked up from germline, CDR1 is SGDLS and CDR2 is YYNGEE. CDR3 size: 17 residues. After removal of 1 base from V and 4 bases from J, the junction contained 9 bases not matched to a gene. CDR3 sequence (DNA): TGTGCCAGCAGCGTAAGGGGAAGCGGGAGTGGCACCGGGGAGCTGTTTTTT. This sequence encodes CASSVRGSGSGTGELFF. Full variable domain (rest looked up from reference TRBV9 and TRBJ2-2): DSGVTQTPKHLITATGQRVTLRCSPRSGDLSVYWYQQSLDQGLQFLIQYYNGEERAKGNILERFSAQQFPDLHSELNLSSLELGDSALYFCASSVRGSGSGTGELFFGEGSRLTVL.

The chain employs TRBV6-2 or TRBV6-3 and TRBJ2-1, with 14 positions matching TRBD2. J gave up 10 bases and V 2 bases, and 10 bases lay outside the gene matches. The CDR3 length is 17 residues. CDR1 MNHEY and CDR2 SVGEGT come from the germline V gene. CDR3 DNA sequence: TGTGCCAGCAGTTACCTCTACGGGACTAGCGGGAGTGGCGAGCAGTTCTTC. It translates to CASSYLYGTSGSGEQFF.

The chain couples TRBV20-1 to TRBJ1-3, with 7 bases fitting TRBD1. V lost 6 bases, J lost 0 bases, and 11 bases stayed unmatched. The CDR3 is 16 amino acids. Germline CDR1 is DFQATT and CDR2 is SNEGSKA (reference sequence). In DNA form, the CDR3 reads TGCAGTGCAAGTCCGGGACAGATTTTCTCTGGAAACACCATATATTTT. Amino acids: CSASPGQIFSGNTIYF.

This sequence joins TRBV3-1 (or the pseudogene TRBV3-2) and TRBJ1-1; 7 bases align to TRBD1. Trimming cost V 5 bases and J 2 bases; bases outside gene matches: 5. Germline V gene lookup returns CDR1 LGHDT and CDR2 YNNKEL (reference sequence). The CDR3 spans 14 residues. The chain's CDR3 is CASSEGQTNTEAFF. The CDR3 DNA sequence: TGTGCCAGCAGCGAGGGACAGACAAACACTGAAGCTTTCTTT.

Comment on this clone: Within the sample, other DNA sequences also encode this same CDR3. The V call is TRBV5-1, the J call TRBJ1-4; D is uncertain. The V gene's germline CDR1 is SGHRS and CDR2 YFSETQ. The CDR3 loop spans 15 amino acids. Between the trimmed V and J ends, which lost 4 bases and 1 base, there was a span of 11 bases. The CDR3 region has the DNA TGCGCCAGCAGCCTTGAACGGGGAACTAATGAAAAACTGTTTTTT. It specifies CASSLERGTNEKLFF.

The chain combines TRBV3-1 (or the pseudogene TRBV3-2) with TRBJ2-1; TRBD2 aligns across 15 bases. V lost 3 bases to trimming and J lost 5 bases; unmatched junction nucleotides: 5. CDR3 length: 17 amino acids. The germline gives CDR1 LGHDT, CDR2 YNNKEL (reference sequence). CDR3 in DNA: TGTGCCAGCAGCCACTTCGGGACTAGCGGGGGGCACAATGAGCAGTTCTTC. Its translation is CASSHFGTSGGHNEQFF.